Here is one T cell receptor (beta chain) with its context. The target antigen is unknown. These data belong to a study of CD8+ T cells in alopecia areata. Study-wide findings and caveats: The study found tofacitinib significantly decreased scalp clonality and expanded CD8+ clones among the top 100. Clonality exceeded that of normal scalp in lesional scalp, most notably in alopecia totalis/universalis.

V lost 8 bases and J 5 bases, leaving 15 bases between the germline ends. CDR1 and CDR2 (germline): LNHNV, YYDKDF (reference sequence). The CDR3 contains 14 residues. The sample's treatment: oral pan-JAK inhibitor, 5-10 mg twice daily. Sorting of CD4+ and CD8+ T cells was performed on PBMCs. Sequencing relied on a cDNA template that was reverse transcribed from extracted RNA. Sequencing was performed with immunoSEQ multiplex PCR; in TCRdb, only in-frame clones are kept and a portion is missing. The sample lists 150,000 to 200,000 clones, roughly 66% occurring once. Material: CD4+ T cells sorted from blood, obtained at week 24, from a patient treated with tofacitinib. This sequence joins TRBV15 and TRBJ2-2; D is possibly TRBD1 (6 bases). The source is a human donor with alopecia areata. The CDR3 here is CATSEPGDTGELFF. CDR3 in DNA: TGTGCCACCTCGGAGCCAGGGGATACCGGGGAGCTGTTTTTT. Full variable domain (missing parts from reference TRBV15 and TRBJ2-2): DAMVIQNPRYQVTQFGKPVTLSCSQTLNHNVMYWYQQKSSQAPKLLFHYYDKDFNNEADTPDNFQSRRPNTSFCFLDIRSPGLGDTAMYLCATSEPGDTGELFFGEGSRLTVL.